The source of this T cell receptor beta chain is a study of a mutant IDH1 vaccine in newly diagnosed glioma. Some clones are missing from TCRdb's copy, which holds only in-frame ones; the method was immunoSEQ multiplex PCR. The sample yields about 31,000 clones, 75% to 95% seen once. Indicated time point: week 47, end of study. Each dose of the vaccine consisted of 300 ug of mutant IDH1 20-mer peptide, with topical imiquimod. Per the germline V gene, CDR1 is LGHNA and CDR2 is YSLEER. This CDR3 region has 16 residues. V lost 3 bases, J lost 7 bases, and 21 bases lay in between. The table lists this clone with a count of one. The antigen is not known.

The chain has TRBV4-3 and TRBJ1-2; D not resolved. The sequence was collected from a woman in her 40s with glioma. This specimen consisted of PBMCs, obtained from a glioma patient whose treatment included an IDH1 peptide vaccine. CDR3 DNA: TGCGCCAGCAGCCAGGGTTTAGGCGTCGAGGTGGGTGGCTACACCTTC. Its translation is CASSQGLGVEVGGYTF.